This section outlines one TCR beta chain sequence together with its context. Antigen unknown. This sample is drawn from a study of T-cell memory formation after mild COVID-19. Study-wide results and caveats: Whether day 37 second-wave clones are SARS-CoV-2-specific was not confirmed. Memory sampled before infection contained some responding clones, suggesting cross-reactive memory joined. Clones that contracted from day 15 to 85 were balanced CD4/CD8, while later expanders leaned CD4+.

The V segment lost 8 bases and the J segment 8 bases; nucleotides outside the gene matches: 9. Per germline, CDR1 MNHEY and CDR2 SVGAGI. There are 13 residues in the CDR3. 5'RACE with constant-segment primers yielded barcoded, UMI-tagged TCR alpha and TCR beta cDNA libraries. One entry per CDR3 protein results from TCRdb running MiXCR on the 5' RACE reads. The data contain under 700,000 distinct CDR3 sequences, about a fifth of them seen just once; the ten biggest clones take up around 13%. The chain employs TRBV6-5 and TRBJ2-1; TRBD1 matches 7 bases. Sequencing was done on a sample of PBMCs or a T cell subset sorted from them (not recorded which). The receptor was derived from an adult woman who had mild COVID-19 (a few samples of this study predate the infection). Cell type and time point are not known. CDR3 residues: CASHRGAPDEQFF. CDR3 nucleotides: TGTGCCAGCCACAGGGGCGCGCCAGATGAGCAGTTCTTC.